A selection of T cell receptor beta chains follows, all from one sample in a study of control samples from healthy donors and cancer patients. Sequenced by immunoSEQ multiplex PCR; TCRdb stores in-frame clones only, minus some. The sample lists approximately 140,000 clones, around 92% seen once, with more than 6.5% in the top ten. Sample: PBMCs. These receptors originate from a man aged 50 to 59 with head and neck cancer. Both conserved end residues are part of each CDR3. The D gene is left open where the match is weak. Rows may omit the clone size; those that give it use once, few, many or a size class.

D	size	J	V	CDR3	DNA
TRBD1	-	TRBJ1-2	TRBV9	CASSVDHGQGQGYTF	TGTGCCAGCAGCGTAGATCACGGACAGGGCCAAGGCTACACCTTC
-	-	TRBJ2-7	TRBV11-2	CASSLDRAAYEQYF	TGTGCCAGCAGCTTAGATAGGGCAGCCTACGAGCAGTACTTC
TRBD2	-	TRBJ2-7	TRBV19	CASSIRLAGEGPSYEQYF	TGTGCCAGTAGTATACGCCTAGCGGGAGAGGGTCCCTCCTACGAGCAGTACTTC
-	once	TRBJ2-7	TRBV5-1	CASGQAPYEQYF	TGCGCCAGCGGGCAGGCGCCCTACGAGCAGTACTTC
TRBD2	-	TRBJ2-7	TRBV27	CASSLGGDSYEQYF	TGTGCCAGCAGTTTGGGAGGGGACTCCTACGAGCAGTACTTC
TRBD1	-	TRBJ1-2	TRBV28	CASLSGQGGYGYTF	TGTGCCAGCCTGAGTGGACAGGGCGGGTATGGCTACACCTTC
-	-	TRBJ1-1	TRBV30	CALVQENTEAFF	TGTGCCTTGGTACAGGAGAACACTGAAGCTTTCTTT
-	-	TRBJ1-2	TRBV7-2	CASSLRRGDYGYTF	TGTGCCAGCAGCTTACGAAGGGGCGACTATGGCTACACCTTC
-	-	TRBJ1-2	TRBV27	CASSLVGDTAGYTF	TGTGCCAGCAGTTTAGTGGGGGACACCGCTGGCTACACCTTC
-	-	TRBJ2-1	TRBV19	CASSPIEGTRGNEQFF	TGTGCCAGTAGTCCCATCGAGGGAACTCGCGGCAATGAGCAGTTCTTC
-	-	TRBJ1-2	TRBV28	CASSQGRGFGYTF	TGTGCCAGCAGTCAGGGCCGAGGTTTTGGCTACACCTTC
-	-	TRBJ1-2	TRBV28	CASSLLNGSIRGGYTF	TGTGCCAGCAGTTTGTTAAACGGATCTATTAGAGGCGGCTACACCTTC
-	once	TRBJ1-5	TRBV29-1	CSVGDGVQPQHF	TGCAGCGTGGGAGACGGCGTACAGCCCCAGCATTTT
-	-	TRBJ2-1	TRBV3-1/TRBV3-2	CASSQEWGLGSYNEQFF	TGTGCCAGCAGCCAAGAATGGGGACTTGGTTCCTACAATGAGCAGTTCTTC
-	-	TRBJ2-7	TRBV4-1	CASSPGVRGYEQYF	TGCGCCAGCAGCCCTGGGGTAAGGGGCTACGAGCAGTACTTC
-	-	TRBJ2-7	TRBV19	CASSRGSDGSYEQYF	TGTGCCAGTAGTCGAGGTTCGGACGGCTCCTACGAGCAGTACTTC
TRBD1	-	TRBJ1-1	TRBV5-4	CASSLIPGGNTEAFF	TGTGCCAGCAGCTTGATTCCAGGGGGGAACACTGAAGCTTTCTTT
TRBD1	-	TRBJ1-1	TRBV6-5	CASRPGQLNTEAFF	TGTGCCAGCAGGCCGGGACAGTTGAACACTGAAGCTTTCTTT
-	few	TRBJ1-1	TRBV11-2	CASSLGAGWGTEAFF	TGTGCCAGCAGCTTAGGGGCAGGGTGGGGCACTGAAGCTTTCTTT
TRBD1	-	TRBJ2-5	TRBV6-6	CASRITGQGQETQYF	TGTGCCAGCAGAATCACCGGACAGGGACAAGAGACCCAGTACTTC
TRBD1	-	TRBJ2-2	TRBV5-1	CASSATGTANTGELFF	TGCGCCAGCAGCGCGACCGGGACAGCGAACACCGGGGAGCTGTTTTTT
TRBD1	-	TRBJ1-2	TRBV27	CASTPTGTGNYGYTF	TGTGCCAGCACCCCGACCGGGACAGGCAACTATGGCTACACCTTC
-	-	TRBJ2-7	TRBV28	CASSLGRGAYEQYF	TGTGCCAGCAGTTTGGGTAGAGGGGCCTACGAGCAGTACTTC
-	-	TRBJ2-3	TRBV18	CASSPQGLADTQYF	TGTGCCAGCTCACCCCAGGGCTTAGCAGATACGCAGTATTTT
TRBD2	few	TRBJ2-7	TRBV6-5	CASSYSALAGGEQYF	TGTGCCAGCAGTTACTCGGCCTTGGCGGGGGGTGAGCAGTACTTC
TRBD2	-	TRBJ2-7	TRBV27	CASSFLLAGGTIYEQYF	TGTGCCAGCAGCTTTCTCCTAGCGGGAGGAACCATTTACGAGCAGTACTTC
-	-	TRBJ1-1	TRBV10-3	CAISESTLGFQAEAFF	TGTGCCATCAGTGAGTCGACTCTAGGTTTTCAGGCTGAAGCTTTCTTT
TRBD2	-	TRBJ2-3	TRBV18	CASSPRLAGLYTDTQYF	TGTGCCAGCTCACCACGCCTAGCGGGTCTTTACACAGATACGCAGTATTTT
-	-	TRBJ1-2	TRBV28	CASSLAEITGYTF	TGTGCCAGCAGTTTAGCTGAGATCACGGGCTACACCTTC
TRBD1	-	TRBJ2-1	TRBV28	CASTLRGPIYNEQFF	TGTGCCAGCACCCTCAGGGGGCCCATTTACAATGAGCAGTTCTTC
-	-	TRBJ2-5	TRBV27	CASSLSARGAARGETQYF	TGTGCCAGCAGTTTATCGGCCCGAGGAGCTGCCCGGGGGGAGACCCAGTACTTC
-	-	TRBJ2-3	TRBV6-5	CASSYEGHSTDTQYF	TGTGCCAGCAGTTACGAGGGCCACAGCACAGATACGCAGTATTTT
-	-	TRBJ2-7	TRBV3-1/TRBV3-2	CASSHVGAGLGEQYF	TGTGCCAGCAGCCACGTTGGGGCAGGGCTAGGCGAGCAGTACTTC